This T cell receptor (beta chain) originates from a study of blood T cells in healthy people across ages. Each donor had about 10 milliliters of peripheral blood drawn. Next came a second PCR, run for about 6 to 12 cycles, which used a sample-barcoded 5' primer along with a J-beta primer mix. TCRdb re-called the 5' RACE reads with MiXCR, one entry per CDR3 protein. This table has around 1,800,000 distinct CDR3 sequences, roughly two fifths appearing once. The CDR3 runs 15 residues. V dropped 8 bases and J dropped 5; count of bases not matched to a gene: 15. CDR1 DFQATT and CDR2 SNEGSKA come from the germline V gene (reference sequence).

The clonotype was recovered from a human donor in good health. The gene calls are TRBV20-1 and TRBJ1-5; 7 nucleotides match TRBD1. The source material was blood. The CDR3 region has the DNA TGCAGTCAACTACCCCCGGGACAGATCGATCAGCCCCAGCATTTT. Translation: CSQLPPGQIDQPQHF.